Listed below are T cell receptor beta chains from one sample, sequenced in a study of blood T cell repertoires in COVID-19. The protocol was immunoSEQ multiplex PCR, while the TCRdb copy is restricted to in-frame clones and leaves out a portion. The data hold under 200,000 clones, with 80% to 90% observed a single time. The sequenced sample was peripheral blood. Receptor source: a man younger than 45 with active or convalescent COVID-19. The CDR3 runs from the conserved cysteine through the conserved F or W. D genes are given only for firm matches. Part of the rows lack a size; the others show once, few, many or a class for expanded clones.

>-|TRBD1|TRBJ1-1|15|TRBV5-1
TGCGCCAGCGGTCGGGGACAGGGAGTGAACACTGAAGCTTTCTTT
CASGRGQGVNTEAFF
>once|-|TRBJ1-3|16|TRBV18
TGTGCCAGCTCACCACCGGTCGGTGTCTCTGGAAACACCATATATTTT
CASSPPVGVSGNTIYF
>once|-|TRBJ2-1|13|TRBV2
TGTGCCAGCAGTGAAGTGCGAGTTGCTGAGCAGTTCTTC
CASSEVRVAEQFF
>-|-|TRBJ2-2|14|TRBV6-5
TGTGCCAGCACCCTGGCGGGGAACACCGGGGAGCTGTTTTTT
CASTLAGNTGELFF
>-|-|TRBJ2-2|16|TRBV4-3
TGCGCCAGCAGCCGGTTAGGGGTATCAGGCACCGGGGAGCTGTTTTTT
CASSRLGVSGTGELFF
>-|TRBD1|TRBJ2-5|14|TRBV6-6
TGTGCCAGCAGTTACACCAGGGGGCGAGAGACCCAGTACTTC
CASSYTRGRETQYF
>once|TRBD1|TRBJ2-1|18|TRBV7-3
TGTGCCAGCAGCTTAACCCCCCCCGGGACAGGCTCCTACAATGAGCAGTTCTTC
CASSLTPPGTGSYNEQFF
>-|TRBD1|TRBJ1-2|13|TRBV29-1
TGCAGCGTTCGAGGACAGGGGACCTATGGCTACACCTTC
CSVRGQGTYGYTF
>few|TRBD1|TRBJ1-2|12|TRBV30
TGTGCCTGGATACAGGGGGCGTTTGGCTACACCTTC
CAWIQGAFGYTF
>once|-|TRBJ1-1|11|TRBV19
TGTGCCGCGTATATGAACACTGAAGCTTTCTTT
CAAYMNTEAFF
>-|TRBD1|TRBJ2-7|13|TRBV19
TGTGCTTTAGCAACGGACAGGGGCAATGAGCAGTACTTC
CALATDRGNEQYF
>-|TRBD1|TRBJ1-1|17|TRBV30
TGTGCCTGGAGTGGCCGCAGGGGGCGGGTGGGGAACACTGAAGCTTTCTTT
CAWSGRRGRVGNTEAFF
>-|-|TRBJ2-2|14|TRBV9
TGTGCCAGCAGCGTAGGTACGAACACCGGGGAGCTGTTTTTT
CASSVGTNTGELFF
>-|TRBD1|TRBJ2-2|14|TRBV7-8
TGTGCCAGCAGCTTCGACAGGGTTGCCGGGGAGCTGTTTTTT
CASSFDRVAGELFF
>-|TRBD2|TRBJ2-1|16|TRBV27
TGTGCCAGCAGTACCTCTAGCGGGGGGGTGTACAATGAGCAGTTCTTC
CASSTSSGGVYNEQFF
>few|-|TRBJ2-7|16|TRBV6-5
TGTGCCAGCAGTTACTCAGGGGCAGCCAGCTCCTACGAGCAGTACTTC
CASSYSGAASSYEQYF
>-|-|TRBJ1-2|12|TRBV5-1
TGCGCCAGCAGCGTCCCAGGGTCCGGCTACACCTTC
CASSVPGSGYTF
>once|TRBD1|TRBJ1-6|15|TRBV6-5
TGTGCCAGCAGTTATTCCGGACAGGGCACTTCACCCCTCCACTTT
CASSYSGQGTSPLHF
>-|-|TRBJ1-1|13|TRBV5-1
TGCGCCAGCAGTTATGCCAGGAACACTGAAGCTTTCTTT
CASSYARNTEAFF
>once|TRBD1|TRBJ2-5|15|TRBV24-1
TGTGCCACCAGTGACCCGACAGGGGGCCAAGAGACCCAGTACTTC
CATSDPTGGQETQYF
>-|TRBD1|TRBJ2-4|13|TRBV10-1
TGCGCCAGCAGTGAGGCAGGGGGAAACATTCAGTACTTC
CASSEAGGNIQYF
>once|-|TRBJ2-7|16|TRBV10-1
TGCGCCAGCAGTGAGGGCACGGCGGGGACAGCCTACGAGCAGTACTTC
CASSEGTAGTAYEQYF
>-|-|TRBJ2-7|11|TRBV7-2
TGTGCCAGCAGCTCCCGGGAGGAGCAGTACTTC
CASSSREEQYF
>once|TRBD2|TRBJ2-7|17|TRBV7-2
TGTGCCAGCAGCTTAGCGCACGGGACTAGCGGGAGTAGGGAGCAGTACTTC
CASSLAHGTSGSREQYF